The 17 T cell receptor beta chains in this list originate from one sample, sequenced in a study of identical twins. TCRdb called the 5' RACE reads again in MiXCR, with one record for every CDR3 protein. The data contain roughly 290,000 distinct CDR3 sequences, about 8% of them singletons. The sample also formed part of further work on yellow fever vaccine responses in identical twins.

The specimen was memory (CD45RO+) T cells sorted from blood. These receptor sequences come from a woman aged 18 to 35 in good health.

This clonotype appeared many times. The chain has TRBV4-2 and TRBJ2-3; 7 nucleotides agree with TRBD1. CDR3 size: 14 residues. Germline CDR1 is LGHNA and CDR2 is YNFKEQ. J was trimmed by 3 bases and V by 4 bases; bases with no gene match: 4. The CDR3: CASSRGQETDTQYF. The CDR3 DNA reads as TGTGCCAGCAGCCGCGGACAGGAGACAGATACGCAGTATTTT.

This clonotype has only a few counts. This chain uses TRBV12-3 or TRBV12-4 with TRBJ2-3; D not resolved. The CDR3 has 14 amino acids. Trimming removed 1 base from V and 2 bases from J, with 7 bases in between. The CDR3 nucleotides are TGTGCCAGCAGTTTAGATACAACCACAGATACGCAGTATTTT. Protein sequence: CASSLDTTTDTQYF.

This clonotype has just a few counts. Here the CDR3 reads CASRSSGAEQYF. The CDR3 DNA is TGTGCCAGCAGGAGTAGCGGGGCGGAGCAGTACTTC. The chain recombines TRBV12-3 or TRBV12-4 with TRBJ2-7, with 8 bases fitting TRBD2. Losses at the gene ends were 6 bases for V and 7 bases for J; bases not matched to a gene: 5. CDR3 length: 12 residues.

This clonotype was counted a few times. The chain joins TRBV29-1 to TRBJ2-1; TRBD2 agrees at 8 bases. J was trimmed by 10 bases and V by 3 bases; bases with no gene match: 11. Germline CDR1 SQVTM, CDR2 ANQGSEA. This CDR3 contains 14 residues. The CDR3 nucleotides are TGCAGCGTTGAGTCTGCGGGGGGAACACGGGAGCAGTTCTTC. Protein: CSVESAGGTREQFF.

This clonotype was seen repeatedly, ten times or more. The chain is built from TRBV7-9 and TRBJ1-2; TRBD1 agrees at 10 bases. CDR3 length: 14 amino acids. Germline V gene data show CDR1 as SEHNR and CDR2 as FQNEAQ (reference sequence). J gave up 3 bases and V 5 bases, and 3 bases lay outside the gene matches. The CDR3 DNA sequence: TGTGCCAGCAGCCCCGGACAGGGGGACTATGGCTACACCTTC. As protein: CASSPGQGDYGYTF.

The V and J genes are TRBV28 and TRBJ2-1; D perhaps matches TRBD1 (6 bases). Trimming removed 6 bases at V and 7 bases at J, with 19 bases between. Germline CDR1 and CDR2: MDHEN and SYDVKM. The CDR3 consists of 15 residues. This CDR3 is CASRPGDATGNEQFF. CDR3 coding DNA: TGTGCCAGCAGACCAGGGGACGCTACAGGTAATGAGCAGTTCTTC.

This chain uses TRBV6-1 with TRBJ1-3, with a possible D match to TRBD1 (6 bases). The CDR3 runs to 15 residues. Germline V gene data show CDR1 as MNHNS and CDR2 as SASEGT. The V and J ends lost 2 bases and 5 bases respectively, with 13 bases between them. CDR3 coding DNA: TGTGCCAGCAGTGAACTAGGCACAGGGAGAAACACCATATATTTT. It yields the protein CASSELGTGRNTIYF.

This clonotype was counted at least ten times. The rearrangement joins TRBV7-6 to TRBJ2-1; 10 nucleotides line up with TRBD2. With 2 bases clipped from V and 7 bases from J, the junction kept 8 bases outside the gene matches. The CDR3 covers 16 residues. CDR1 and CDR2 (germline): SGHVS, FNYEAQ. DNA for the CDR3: TGTGCCAGCAGCTTACGAGCTAGCGGGAGTTTGAATGAGCAGTTCTTC. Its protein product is CASSLRASGSLNEQFF. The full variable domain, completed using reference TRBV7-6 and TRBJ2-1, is GAGVSQSPRYKVTKRGQDVALRCDPISGHVSLYWYRQALGQGPEFLTYFNYEAQQDKSGLPNDRFSAERPEGSISTLTIQRTEQRDSAMYRCASSLRASGSLNEQFFGPGTRLTVL.

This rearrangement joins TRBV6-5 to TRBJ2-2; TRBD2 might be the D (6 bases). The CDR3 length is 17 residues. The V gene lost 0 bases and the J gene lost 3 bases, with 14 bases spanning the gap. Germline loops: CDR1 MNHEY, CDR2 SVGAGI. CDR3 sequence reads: CASSYSGARLDTGELFF. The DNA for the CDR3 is TGTGCCAGCAGTTACTCCGGCGCCAGACTAGACACCGGGGAGCTGTTTTTT.

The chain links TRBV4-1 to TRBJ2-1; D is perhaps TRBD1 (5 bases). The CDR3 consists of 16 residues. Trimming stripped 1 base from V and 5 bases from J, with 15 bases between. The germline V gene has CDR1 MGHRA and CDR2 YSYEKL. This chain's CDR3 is CASSQGGAGLDNEQFF. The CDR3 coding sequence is TGCGCCAGCAGCCAAGGTGGGGCAGGGTTAGACAATGAGCAGTTCTTC.

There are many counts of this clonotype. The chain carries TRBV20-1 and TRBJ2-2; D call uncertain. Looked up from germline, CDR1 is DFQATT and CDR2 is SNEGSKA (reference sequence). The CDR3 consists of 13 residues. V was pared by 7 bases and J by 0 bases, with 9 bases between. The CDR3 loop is CSVKQTNTGELFF. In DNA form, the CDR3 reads TGCAGTGTCAAACAGACGAACACCGGGGAGCTGTTTTTT.

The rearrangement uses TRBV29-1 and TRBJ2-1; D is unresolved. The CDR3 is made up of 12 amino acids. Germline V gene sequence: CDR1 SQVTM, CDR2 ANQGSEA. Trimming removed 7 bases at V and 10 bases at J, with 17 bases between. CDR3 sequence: CSAYMTYGEQFF. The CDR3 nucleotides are TGCAGCGCCTATATGACCTACGGGGAGCAGTTCTTC.

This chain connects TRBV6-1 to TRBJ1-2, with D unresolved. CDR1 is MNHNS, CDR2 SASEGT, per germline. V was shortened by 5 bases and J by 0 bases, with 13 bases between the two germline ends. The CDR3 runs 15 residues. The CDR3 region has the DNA TGTGCCAGCAGTCCCCTCAGCGGAGCTAACTATGGCTACACCTTC. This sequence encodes CASSPLSGANYGYTF.

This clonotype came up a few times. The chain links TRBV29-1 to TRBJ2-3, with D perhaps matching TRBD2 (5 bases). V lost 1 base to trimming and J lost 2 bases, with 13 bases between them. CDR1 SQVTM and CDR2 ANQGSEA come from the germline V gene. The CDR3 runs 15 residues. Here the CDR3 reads CSVEASRTPTDTQYF. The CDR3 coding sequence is TGCAGCGTTGAAGCTAGCAGAACCCCCACAGATACGCAGTATTTT.

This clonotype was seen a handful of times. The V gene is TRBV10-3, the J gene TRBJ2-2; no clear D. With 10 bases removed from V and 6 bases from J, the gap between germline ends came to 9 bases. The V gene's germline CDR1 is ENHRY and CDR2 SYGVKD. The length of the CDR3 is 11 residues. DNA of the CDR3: TGTGCCACCGGGCGGCCCGGGGAGCTGTTTTTT. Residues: CATGRPGELFF.

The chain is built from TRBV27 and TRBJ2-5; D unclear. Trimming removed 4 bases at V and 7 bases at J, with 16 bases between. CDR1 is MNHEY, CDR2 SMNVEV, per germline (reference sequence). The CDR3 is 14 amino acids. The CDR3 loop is CASSSPMDLVTQYF. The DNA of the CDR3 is TGTGCCAGCAGTTCCCCCATGGACCTGGTGACCCAGTACTTC.

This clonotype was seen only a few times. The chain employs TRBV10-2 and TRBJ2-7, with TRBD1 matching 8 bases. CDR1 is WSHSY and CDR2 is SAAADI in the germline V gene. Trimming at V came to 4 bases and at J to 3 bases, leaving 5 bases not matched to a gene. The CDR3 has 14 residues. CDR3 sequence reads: CASSVMGQDYEQYV. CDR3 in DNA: TGCGCCAGCAGTGTTATGGGACAGGACTACGAGCAGTACGTC.